The sequence of this T cell receptor (beta chain) was determined in a study of molecular identifiers for immune sequencing clone quantification. Study-level background: In replicates, the authors split RNA from approximately 22,000 or 94,000 naive CD8 cells five ways and sequenced four.

Germline loops: CDR1 GTSNPN, CDR2 SVGIG (reference sequence). This CDR3 comprises 14 residues. Methods described previously, with TCR primers listed, were used for bulk TCR libraries. TCRdb used MiXCR to reprocess the PCR reads, holding one entry per CDR3 protein. This table holds about 640,000 distinct CDR3 sequences, less than 20% found once. This clonotype was found a few times. The junction differs from germline at one of its ends, possibly a read error. V gene TRBV30 combines with J gene TRBJ2-1; D is unclear. Sequences were obtained from naive CD8+ T cells from blood, with Jurkat cell RNA spiked in. The sample's subset: FACS-sorted CD8+CD4-CCR7+CD45RA+ naive T cells. The sequence came from a human donor in good health. Some libraries in this study had Jurkat cell RNA spiked in. The CDR3 DNA reads as TGTGCCTGGAGTGACCTCGTCCGTTACAATGAGCGGTTCTTC. Amino acid sequence: CAWSDLVRYNERFF.